Below, 20 T cell receptor beta chains from the same sample are listed, as sequenced in a study of long-term antiretroviral therapy in people with HIV. Version v3.0 of the immunoSEQ assay was performed at survey level. The method was immunoSEQ multiplex PCR; TCRdb's version includes in-frame clones alone and lacks a portion of them. The data contain tens of thousands of clones, 80% to 90% of them singletons. The material sequenced was unsorted PBMCs, taken 2.2 years after starting antiretroviral therapy. These TCRs come from a man between 18 and 35 years old with HIV.

The gene calls are TRBV4-2 and TRBJ1-4; D unresolved. The ends were cut back, 0 bases at V and 4 bases at J, with 15 bases in the middle. Germline assignment: CDR1 LGHNA and CDR2 YNFKEQ. This CDR3 is built from 17 residues. The CDR3 nucleotides read TGTGCCAGCAGCCAAGACCTCTTAGCTAGTCTTAATGAAAAACTGTTTTTT. It codes for CASSQDLLASLNEKLFF.

The V gene is TRBV7-3, the J gene TRBJ2-1, with TRBD2 identical over 8 bases. With V trimmed by 4 bases and J by 1 base, 6 bases remained unmatched. The germline gives CDR1 SGHTA, CDR2 FQGTGA. The length of the CDR3 is 16 residues. The CDR3 DNA reads as TGTGCCAGCAGCTCACCGGGACTAGGGTCCTACAATGAGCAGTTCTTC. Translating gives CASSSPGLGSYNEQFF.

This sequence joins TRBV15 and TRBJ1-1, with TRBD1 identical over 8 bases. The CDR3 contains 14 residues. In germline, CDR1 is LNHNV, CDR2 YYDKDF (reference sequence). V lost 2 bases and J lost 8; bases outside the gene matches: 7. The CDR3, as DNA: TGTGCCACCAGCAGACGACAGGGGAAGGAAGAAGCTTTCTTT. The encoded protein is CATSRRQGKEEAFF.

This clone was seen once. The V gene is TRBV6-5, the J gene TRBJ1-2; unclear D gene. The germline gives CDR1 MNHEY, CDR2 SVGAGI. V was trimmed by 5 bases and J by 1 base, leaving 8 bases between them. The CDR3 runs to 13 residues. Here the CDR3 DNA reads TGTGCCAGCAGTGTACAGATTAACTATGGCTACACCTTC. The encoded protein is CASSVQINYGYTF.

The chain links TRBV29-1 to TRBJ2-1; no clear D. Germline V gives CDR1 SQVTM, CDR2 ANQGSEA. The CDR3 loop spans 13 amino acids. V was clipped by 3 bases and J by 5 bases, with 11 bases between them. CDR3 nucleotides: TGCAGCGTTGACAGGCAGGTCCACAATGAGCAGTTCTTC. Encoded protein: CSVDRQVHNEQFF.

The rearrangement uses TRBV4-3 and TRBJ2-7, with D perhaps matching TRBD1 (6 bases). The CDR3 sequence is 14 residues long. V shed 1 base and J shed 2 bases, with 9 bases lying between them. CDR1 LGHNA and CDR2 YSLEER come from the germline V gene. The CDR3 DNA sequence: TGCGCCAGCAGCCAAGGTGGACAGACCTACGAGCAGTACTTC. It encodes CASSQGGQTYEQYF.

The V call is TRBV2, the J call TRBJ2-5, with 8 bases lining up with TRBD2. J gave up 5 bases and V 7 bases, and 12 bases lay outside the gene matches. This CDR3 is built from 15 residues. Germline V gene sequence: CDR1 SNHLY, CDR2 FYNNEI. CDR3 sequence: CASTRTGGPVETQYF. The CDR3 DNA is TGTGCCAGCACCAGAACGGGGGGGCCCGTGGAGACCCAGTACTTC.

This sequence joins TRBV6-5 and TRBJ1-1, with 7 positions matching TRBD1. With 6 bases clipped from V and 7 bases from J, the junction kept 8 bases outside the gene matches. The CDR3 length is 13 residues. Germline V gene lookup returns CDR1 MNHEY and CDR2 SVGAGI. The CDR3 loop reads CASSRLNRGEAFF. The CDR3 region has the DNA TGTGCCAGCAGCCGCTTAAACAGGGGTGAAGCTTTCTTT.

The chain employs TRBV6-5 and TRBJ2-4, with 9 bases matching TRBD1. V lost 5 bases and J lost 0; bases outside the gene matches: 2. This CDR3 spans 15 amino acids. Germline lookup yields CDR1 MNHEY and CDR2 SVGAGI. The CDR3 DNA sequence: TGTGCCAGCAGTCGGGACAGGGCAGCCAAAAACATTCAGTACTTC. The encoded protein is CASSRDRAAKNIQYF.

V gene TRBV7-9 combines with J gene TRBJ1-1, with D hard to call. Germline V gene data show CDR1 as SEHNR and CDR2 as FQNEAQ (reference sequence). This CDR3 region has 14 residues. V lost 7 bases, J lost 1 base, and 13 bases lay in between. For the CDR3, the DNA is TGTGCCAGCACCCCCGAGCAAACGAACACTGAAGCTTTCTTT. It codes for CASTPEQTNTEAFF. Variable domain in full (rest from reference TRBV7-9 and TRBJ1-1): DTGVSQNPRHKITKRGQNVTFRCDPISEHNRLYWYRQTLGQGPEFLTYFQNEAQLEKSRLLSDRFSAERPKGSFSTLEIQRTEQGDSAMYLCASTPEQTNTEAFFGQGTRLTVV.

V is TRBV18 and J is TRBJ1-2; no clear D gene. The CDR3 loop spans 13 amino acids. Per the germline V gene, CDR1 is KGHSH and CDR2 is LQKENI. V gave up 4 bases and J gave up 4 bases, with 10 bases separating them. The CDR3 spells CASSRDGFYGYTF. CDR3 sequence (DNA): TGTGCCAGCTCACGAGACGGCTTCTATGGCTACACCTTC.

The rearrangement uses TRBV28 and TRBJ2-7; TRBD2 aligns across 7 bases. The V gene end was trimmed by 7 bases and the J gene end by 5 bases; junction bases not matched to a gene: 23. The CDR3 sequence is 18 residues long. Germline CDR1 and CDR2: MDHEN and SYDVKM. The CDR3: CASTSSGNRWTRDNEQYF. In nucleotides, the CDR3 is TGTGCCAGCACCTCTTCCGGGAACCGATGGACTAGAGACAACGAGCAGTACTTC. The full variable domain, its missing parts supplied by reference TRBV28 and TRBJ2-7, is DVKVTQSSRYLVKRTGEKVFLECVQDMDHENMFWYRQDPGLGLRLIYFSYDVKMKEKGDIPEGYSVSREKKERFSLILESASTNQTSMYLCASTSSGNRWTRDNEQYFGPGTRLTVT.

V is TRBV29-1 and J is TRBJ2-7; possibly TRBD1 for D (6 bases). V was pared by 4 bases and J by 12 bases, with 16 bases between. Germline V gene sequence: CDR1 SQVTM, CDR2 ANQGSEA. The CDR3 consists of 11 residues. CDR3 residues: CSVVMDSLLYF. DNA for the CDR3: TGCAGCGTTGTTATGGACAGCCTTTTGTACTTC.

The chain couples TRBV30 to TRBJ1-4; 7 bases are shared with TRBD1. The J segment lost 5 bases and the V segment lost 0 bases, leaving 12 bases of the junction unmatched. Germline-derived CDR1 and CDR2 are GTSNPN and SVGIG (reference sequence). The CDR3 runs to 17 residues. The CDR3 loop is CAWSVQVLDRRNEKLFF. The CDR3 DNA follows: TGTGCCTGGAGTGTACAGGTCTTGGACAGGAGGAATGAAAAACTGTTTTTT. Supplemented by reference TRBV30 and TRBJ1-4, the full variable domain reads SQTIHQWPATLVQPVGSPLSLECTVEGTSNPNLYWYRQAAGRGLQLLFYSVGIGQISSEVPQNLSASRPQDRQFILSSKKLLLSDSGFYLCAWSVQVLDRRNEKLFFGSGTQLSVL.

This chain links TRBV28 with TRBJ2-1; tentatively, D is TRBD2 (7 bases). Trimming cost V 3 bases and J 2 bases, with 26 bases left between them. This CDR3 has 20 amino acids. CDR1 and CDR2 from the germline V gene are MDHEN and SYDVKM. DNA for the CDR3: TGTGCCAGCAGTTTTTCCGGTCGGGGGGCCAAGACTAGAACCTACAATGAGCAGTTCTTC. Its translation: CASSFSGRGAKTRTYNEQFF.

The V call is TRBV6-1, the J call TRBJ1-3; 9 bases are shared with TRBD1. The CDR3 loop spans 14 amino acids. Losses at the gene ends were 8 bases for V and 7 bases for J; bases not matched to a gene: 9. CDR1 and CDR2 (germline): MNHNS, SASEGT. Here the CDR3 reads CASPGQGILNTIYF. The CDR3 DNA is TGTGCCAGCCCGGGACAGGGTATATTGAACACCATATATTTT.

The rearrangement joins TRBV27 to TRBJ2-1; no firm D call. V was pared by 1 base and J by 0 bases, with 4 bases between. CDR3 length: 14 residues. CDR1 is MNHEY and CDR2 is SMNVEV in the germline V gene (reference sequence). The CDR3 DNA follows: TGTGCCAGCAGTTTATGGTTCTCCTACAATGAGCAGTTCTTC. Protein product: CASSLWFSYNEQFF.

J is TRBJ2-2 and V is TRBV6-1; D is ambiguous. V gave up 0 bases and J gave up 7 bases, with 9 bases separating them. CDR3 size: 14 residues. Per the germline V gene, CDR1 is MNHNS and CDR2 is SASEGT. CDR3 in DNA: TGTGCCAGCAGTGAAGCGCCAAGCAACGGGGAGCTGTTTTTT. As protein: CASSEAPSNGELFF.

This chain links TRBV5-1 with TRBJ2-3, with a weak D call TRBD2 (5 bases). This CDR3 region has 12 residues. In germline, CDR1 is SGHRS, CDR2 YFSETQ. V was trimmed by 4 bases and J by 11 bases, leaving 14 bases between them. CDR3 sequence (DNA): TGCGCCAGCAGCCAAGGACTGGTTAAGCAGTATTTT. Translating it yields CASSQGLVKQYF.

The chain carries TRBV4-3 and TRBJ2-1, with D maybe TRBD1 (5 bases). Germline lookup yields CDR1 LGHNA and CDR2 YSLEER. The ends were cut back, 0 bases at V and 7 bases at J, with 16 bases in the middle. This CDR3 has 16 residues. DNA of the CDR3: TGCGCCAGCAGCCAAGATGGGCAGGGCAGGTTAAATGAGCAGTTCTTC. Residues: CASSQDGQGRLNEQFF.